Below are 24 T cell receptor beta chains sequenced from a single sample in a study of cytomegalovirus exposure and HLA in healthy donors. Primers included in the PCR were 60 Vbeta and 13 Jbeta primers. The method was immunoSEQ multiplex PCR; TCRdb's version includes in-frame clones alone and lacks a portion of them. The table includes approximately 140,000 clones, roughly 80% detected once. The sample consisted of PBMCs. The source is a man aged 35 to 55 in good health and CMV-seropositive.

The rearrangement links TRBV18 to TRBJ2-1; TRBD1 matches 7 bases. This CDR3 region has 15 residues. V shed 6 bases and J 4 bases; nucleotides not matched to a gene: 9. Germline V gene data show CDR1 as KGHSH and CDR2 as LQKENI. CDR3 bases: TGTGCCAGCTCCTTCAACAGGGGAGAGTACAATGAGCAGTTCTTC. Its translation: CASSFNRGEYNEQFF.

V usage is TRBV19 and J usage is TRBJ2-3; no firm D call. This CDR3 contains 11 residues. The germline V and J ends were trimmed by 4 bases and 4 bases, with 3 bases remaining between them. Germline values: CDR1 LNHDA, CDR2 SQIVND (reference sequence). CDR3 in amino acids: CASSTSDTQYF. CDR3 sequence (DNA): TGTGCCAGTAGTACGTCAGATACGCAGTATTTT.

The CDR3 DNA follows: TGTGCCAGCAGCCCCTCTCTAGCGGTGAACACCGGGGAGCTGTTTTTT. This encodes CASSPSLAVNTGELFF. The genes are TRBV7-3 and TRBJ2-2; 7 bases fit TRBD2. The ends lost 5 bases at V and 1 base at J; junction bases unmatched: 7. This CDR3 comprises 16 residues. CDR1 is SGHTA and CDR2 is FQGTGA in the germline V gene.

The chain is built from TRBV7-9 and TRBJ2-7, with 8 bases fitting TRBD2. The J segment lost 6 bases and the V segment lost 5 bases, leaving 6 bases of the junction unmatched. CDR1 and CDR2 (germline): SEHNR, FQNEAQ (reference sequence). The CDR3 consists of 13 residues. The CDR3 protein is CASSPDGGAEQYF. CDR3 DNA: TGTGCCAGCAGCCCAGACGGGGGGGCCGAGCAGTACTTC.

V gene TRBV5-3 combines with J gene TRBJ1-4; 10 positions match TRBD1. TRBV5-3 is noted as an ORF with a role that remains uncertain. The CDR3 has 14 residues. V lost 4 bases, J lost 8 bases, and 5 bases stayed unmatched. CDR3 loop: CARSLDRGGEKLFF. CDR3 in DNA: TGTGCCAGAAGCCTGGACAGGGGGGGAGAAAAACTGTTTTTT.

This chain links TRBV29-1 with TRBJ2-7, with D possibly matching TRBD1 (6 bases). In germline, CDR1 is SQVTM, CDR2 ANQGSEA. Trimming took off 6 bases at V and 3 bases at J, with 15 bases between the two ends. The CDR3 covers 13 residues. The CDR3 DNA follows: TGCAGCGTGGGTACAGGGAGAAGCTACGAGCAGTACTTC. This gives the protein CSVGTGRSYEQYF.

In its sample, this clone was seen once. The chain combines TRBV19 with TRBJ2-1; D might be TRBD1 (6 bases). The V gene's germline CDR1 is LNHDA and CDR2 SQIVND (reference sequence). CDR3 length: 18 amino acids. Deletions cut 4 bases from V and 0 bases from J, with 19 bases between. The CDR3 bases are TGTGCCAGTAGTACCGGGACAAGGCTTTTTAGCTCCTACAATGAGCAGTTCTTC. This sequence encodes CASSTGTRLFSSYNEQFF. Using reference TRBV19 and TRBJ2-1 for the parts outside the CDR3, the full variable domain is DGGITQSPKYLFRKEGQNVTLSCEQNLNHDAMYWYRQDPGQGLRLIYYSQIVNDFQKGDIAEGYSVSREKKESFPLTVTSAQKNPTAFYLCASSTGTRLFSSYNEQFFGPGTRLTVL.

This sequence joins TRBV4-3 and TRBJ2-7; 10 bases align to TRBD2. V was clipped by 4 bases and J by 3 bases; unmatched bases: 12. The germline gives CDR1 LGHNA, CDR2 YSLEER. This CDR3 comprises 17 residues. The CDR3 DNA sequence: TGCGCCAGCAGCCCCCACCCCTGGACTAGCGGCCTCTACGAGCAGTACTTC. Its translation is CASSPHPWTSGLYEQYF.

V and J are TRBV15 and TRBJ2-7; 7 bases match TRBD1. The CDR3 has 14 amino acids. Unmatched junction bases numbered 7, after V lost 5 bases and J lost 3 bases. Germline V gene data show CDR1 as LNHNV and CDR2 as YYDKDF (reference sequence). CDR3: CATSERQGVYEQYF. Here the CDR3 DNA reads TGTGCCACCAGCGAAAGACAGGGTGTCTACGAGCAGTACTTC. The entire variable domain, with the rest obtained from reference TRBV15 and TRBJ2-7, is as follows: DAMVIQNPRYQVTQFGKPVTLSCSQTLNHNVMYWYQQKSSQAPKLLFHYYDKDFNNEADTPDNFQSRRPNTSFCFLDIRSPGLGDTAMYLCATSERQGVYEQYFGPGTRLTVT.

V and J are TRBV5-5 and TRBJ1-2; maybe TRBD1 (5 bases). The germline V gene has CDR1 SGHKS and CDR2 YYEKEE (reference sequence). V was pared by 3 bases and J by 5 bases, with 11 bases between. This CDR3 has 13 amino acids. CDR3 nucleotides: TGTGCCAGCAGCTCGGAAGGGGTTTATGGCTACACCTTC. Translated: CASSSEGVYGYTF.

V and J are TRBV5-4 and TRBJ2-5; D unresolved. Trimming left V 0 bases short and J 2 bases short, with 5 bases between. Germline V gives CDR1 SGHNT, CDR2 YYREEE (reference sequence). This CDR3 is 13 amino acids long. The CDR3 DNA follows: TGTGCCAGCAGCTTGGATAGTCAAGAGACCCAGTACTTC. This codes for CASSLDSQETQYF.

This clone was seen once. The chain joins TRBV2 to TRBJ2-7; a weak D match, TRBD2 (6 bases). Trimming left V 7 bases short and J 6 bases short, with 22 bases between. The CDR3 is 15 residues long. Germline loops: CDR1 SNHLY, CDR2 FYNNEI. CDR3 region: CASTRFGDSPPEQYF. CDR3 DNA sequence: TGTGCCAGCACCCGTTTTGGGGACTCTCCCCCCGAGCAGTACTTC.

For this clone: Other DNA sequences within the sample encode an identical CDR3. The chain links TRBV7-6 to TRBJ2-2; 14 nucleotides align to TRBD2. The CDR3 length is 19 residues. CDR1 is SGHVS and CDR2 is FNYEAQ in the germline V gene. V shed 5 bases and J 1 base; nucleotides not matched to a gene: 9. CDR3 sequence (DNA): TGTGCCAGCAGCCCCCTGGGACTAGCGGGAGCTAAGAACACCGGGGAGCTGTTTTTT. Its protein product is CASSPLGLAGAKNTGELFF. Variable domain in full (rest from reference TRBV7-6 and TRBJ2-2): GAGVSQSPRYKVTKRGQDVALRCDPISGHVSLYWYRQALGQGPEFLTYFNYEAQQDKSGLPNDRFSAERPEGSISTLTIQRTEQRDSAMYRCASSPLGLAGAKNTGELFFGEGSRLTVL.

This clone was seen a few times. The chain joins TRBV9 to TRBJ2-7; 8 positions match TRBD2. The CDR3 runs 15 residues. V dropped 0 bases and J dropped 1; count of bases not matched to a gene: 3. Per the germline V gene, CDR1 is SGDLS and CDR2 is YYNGEE. CDR3 nucleotides: TGTGCCAGCAGCGTAGGAGCGGGAGAGTCCTACGAGCAGTACTTC. Protein: CASSVGAGESYEQYF.

The rearrangement joins TRBV7-2 to TRBJ1-5; 7 nucleotides agree with TRBD1. Trimming took 5 bases from V and 4 from J; bases not matched to a gene: 2. Germline-derived CDR1 and CDR2 are SGHTA and FQGNSA. The CDR3 extends over 13 amino acids. CDR3 coding DNA: TGTGCCAGCAGCCAGGACAGGAATCAGCCCCAGCATTTT. Protein sequence: CASSQDRNQPQHF.

The chain uses TRBV7-8 and TRBJ2-1; 8 nucleotides line up with TRBD2. Germline V gives CDR1 SGHVS, CDR2 FQNEAQ. The junction had 16 bases not matched to a gene; V was cut back by 3 bases and J by 6 bases. The CDR3 loop spans 18 amino acids. CDR3 sequence: CASSFVFRLGTSLNEQFF. CDR3 coding DNA: TGTGCCAGCAGCTTCGTTTTCCGCCTCGGGACTAGTCTCAATGAGCAGTTCTTC.

V and J are TRBV6-1 and TRBJ2-1, with D perhaps TRBD1 (6 bases). Germline CDR1 is MNHNS and CDR2 is SASEGT. Between the trimmed V and J ends, which lost 7 bases and 4 bases, there was a span of 14 bases. This CDR3 has 14 amino acids. This CDR3 reads CASTTTGAYNEQFF. The CDR3 DNA follows: TGTGCCAGCACCACGACAGGCGCATACAATGAGCAGTTCTTC.

This chain connects TRBV18 to TRBJ2-1; TRBD2 agrees at 8 bases. This CDR3 has 16 residues. Germline V gene lookup returns CDR1 KGHSH and CDR2 LQKENI. The V segment lost 8 bases and the J segment 6 bases; nucleotides outside the gene matches: 15. CDR3 sequence reads: CASRVIAGQLGNEQFF. The CDR3 nucleotides are TGTGCCAGCCGAGTAATAGCGGGGCAACTTGGCAATGAGCAGTTCTTC.

The chain carries TRBV30 and TRBJ2-2, with a weak D call TRBD1 (5 bases). V gave up 5 bases and J gave up 11 bases, with 9 bases separating them. The CDR3 is 10 residues long. Germline values: CDR1 GTSNPN, CDR2 SVGIG (reference sequence). This CDR3 is CAWGAVELFF. The CDR3 DNA is TGTGCCTGGGGGGCGGTTGAGCTGTTTTTT.

The chain recombines TRBV19 with TRBJ2-7, with D perhaps TRBD1 (5 bases). The ends were cut back, 1 base at V and 0 bases at J, with 7 bases in the middle. Germline CDR1 reads LNHDA; CDR2 reads SQIVND (reference sequence). This CDR3 is built from 14 residues. The CDR3 here is CASSIAGSSYEQYF. CDR3 DNA sequence: TGTGCCAGTAGTATAGCAGGGTCCTCCTACGAGCAGTACTTC.

The chain is built from TRBV7-3 and TRBJ2-7, with 7 bases identical to TRBD1. V gave up 6 bases and J gave up 6 bases; unmatched junction bases: 8. This CDR3 spans 13 amino acids. Germline V CDR1 and CDR2: SGHTA, FQGTGA. CDR3 nucleotide sequence: TGTGCCAGCAGTCCAAAGGGGGCGGGCGAGCAGTACTTC. It is translated as CASSPKGAGEQYF. Complete variable domain (other parts from reference TRBV7-3 and TRBJ2-7): GAGVSQTPSNKVTEKGKYVELRCDPISGHTALYWYRQSLGQGPEFLIYFQGTGAADDSGLPNDRFFAVRPEGSVSTLKIQRTERGDSAVYLCASSPKGAGEQYFGPGTRLTVT.

CDR3 loop: CASILAGGPVYNEQFF. CDR3 nucleotide sequence: TGTGCCAGCATTCTAGCGGGAGGGCCGGTATACAATGAGCAGTTCTTC. This rearrangement joins TRBV2 to TRBJ2-1; 12 bases match TRBD2. V was pared by 7 bases and J by 4 bases, with 8 bases of the junction left unmatched. Germline V gene data show CDR1 as SNHLY and CDR2 as FYNNEI. The CDR3 contains 16 residues.

Note on this clone: Additional DNA sequences in this sample encode the identical CDR3. This rearrangement joins TRBV7-9 to TRBJ2-7; no firm D call. Trimming cost V 5 bases and J 0 bases, with 5 bases left between them. The CDR3 consists of 12 residues. CDR1 and CDR2 (germline): SEHNR, FQNEAQ (reference sequence). Here the CDR3 reads CASSPSSYEQYF. The CDR3 region has the DNA TGTGCCAGCAGCCCTAGCTCCTACGAGCAGTACTTC.

This sequence joins TRBV7-6 and TRBJ2-2; the match to TRBD1 covers 8 bases. CDR1 and CDR2 (germline): SGHVS, FNYEAQ. The CDR3 runs 16 residues. V lost 2 bases to trimming and J lost 1 base; unmatched junction nucleotides: 3. The CDR3 reads CASSLKGQGNTGELFF. Here the CDR3 DNA reads TGTGCCAGCAGCTTAAAAGGACAGGGGAACACCGGGGAGCTGTTTTTT.